Listed below are T cell receptor beta chains from one sample, sequenced in a study of CD8 T cells in Susac syndrome. TCRdb re-called the immunoSEQ multiplex PCR reads with MiXCR, one entry per CDR3 protein. This table holds some 200,000 distinct CDR3 sequences, approximately 94% found once. Sequenced material: CD4+ T cells from PBMCs. The origin of the receptors is a human donor with Susac syndrome. Each CDR3 is given with its conserved first and last residue. Fields, in order: J gene, V gene, CDR3 protein.

TRBJ1-2 TRBV30 CAWRRHRTNYGYTF
TRBJ1-1 TRBV6-4 CASSDSSRGTEAFF
TRBJ2-7 TRBV7-2 CASSLAGTPTYEQYF
TRBJ2-3 TRBV15 CATRGDDSTFTDTQYF
TRBJ2-3 TRBV11-1 CASSLRGLTDTQYF
TRBJ2-1 TRBV12-3/TRBV12-4 CASSFLRGDEQFF
TRBJ2-1 TRBV5-1 CASSFPSGPYNEQFF
TRBJ2-7 TRBV5-4 CASSLDRGDEQYF
TRBJ1-2 TRBV20-1 CSAGGANYGYTF
TRBJ1-1 TRBV5-1 CASSSTGPQTTEAFF
TRBJ1-1 TRBV9 CASSPLIGQGGGNTEAFF
TRBJ2-2 TRBV6-6 CASSSLGTGELFF
TRBJ1-2 TRBV30 CACPSGGPGYTF
TRBJ1-6 TRBV20-1 CSARDPGQGADNSPLHF
TRBJ2-2 TRBV12-3/TRBV12-4 CASSSSSGAARAGELFF
TRBJ1-5 TRBV7-8 CASRPGQSNSNQPQHF
TRBJ2-3 TRBV20-1 CSARSRDRGLDTQYF
TRBJ2-1 TRBV6-1 CASTRGGLAGSYNEQFF
TRBJ1-5 TRBV29-1 CSVELSGVSNQPQHF
TRBJ1-2 TRBV3-1 CASSQGQPNYGYTF
TRBJ2-7 TRBV20-1 CSTRGQGAYEQYF
TRBJ1-5 TRBV18 CASSRQLDSNQPQHF
TRBJ2-7 TRBV30 CAWRTGGRYEQYF
TRBJ2-7 TRBV3-1 CASSQSGSSGVREQYF
TRBJ1-5 TRBV15 CATSRVRNQPQHF
TRBJ2-3 TRBV5-5 CASSWRLAGDTDTQYF
TRBJ2-1 TRBV12-3/TRBV12-4 CASSARLAGGPNEQFF
TRBJ2-1 TRBV27 CASSFDWSSYNEQFF
TRBJ2-3 TRBV11-3 CASSLGTVVTDTQYF
TRBJ2-7 TRBV3-1 CASSQPAVPYEQYF
TRBJ2-4 TRBV6-1 CASSGSWGVGKNIQYF
TRBJ1-2 TRBV6-2/TRBV6-3 CASTLDRANYGYTF
TRBJ2-1 TRBV11-2 CASTRTSGGRRGNEQFF
TRBJ2-2 TRBV4-1 CASSQQAATRRAGELFF
TRBJ2-5 TRBV20-1 CSASTGGPGDF
TRBJ2-6 TRBV5-5 CASSLIDSGANVLTF
TRBJ1-5 TRBV7-8 CASSLAPGLEGSQPQHF
TRBJ2-3 TRBV4-2 CASSQDFTGSQYF
TRBJ2-5 TRBV7-9 CASSLYRGVAGLGETQYF
TRBJ2-3 TRBV12-3/TRBV12-4 CASSLRASGGAGTDTQYF
TRBJ1-5 TRBV25-1 CASSESGLQPQHF
TRBJ1-5 TRBV28 CASSFRPYTPTEYQPQHF
TRBJ1-2 TRBV15 CATSRDPRPGYTF
TRBJ1-2 TRBV2 CASIEGREIYGYTF
TRBJ2-7 TRBV14 CASSHSNLGEQYF
TRBJ1-4 TRBV29-1 CSVWETDNEKLFF